This T cell receptor (beta chain) was identified during a study of technical replicates of blood from a handful of donors. Here immunoSEQ multiplex PCR was the method, and the copy in TCRdb shows in-frame clones only, minus some. Of tens of thousands of clones listed, roughly 96% are singletons. This CDR3 has 12 amino acids. Germline assignment: CDR1 SGHRS and CDR2 YFSETQ. V lost 5 bases and J 9 bases, leaving 12 bases between the germline ends. The clonotype comes from a human donor in good health. The chain combines TRBV5-1 with TRBJ2-1; D is unclear. Input material: T cells isolated from PBMCs. CDR3 region: CASSLTAVEQFF. The CDR3 coding sequence is TGCGCCAGCAGTTTGACCGCGGTTGAGCAGTTCTTC.